What follows are 30 T cell receptor beta chains derived from one specimen sequenced in a study of T cell responses to AZD1222 COVID-19 vaccine. Libraries were prepared by immunoSEQ multiplex PCR; TCRdb keeps only in-frame clonotypes and omits some of them. Among about 86,000 clones listed, around 90% were seen once. The specimen was peripheral blood, collected on day 0 of AZD1222 vaccination. These TCRs come from an adult in good health.

V usage is TRBV14 and J usage is TRBJ1-2; no clear D. The CDR3 consists of 14 residues. The germline V and J ends were trimmed by 4 bases and 8 bases, with 17 bases remaining between them. Germline V gene lookup returns CDR1 SGHDN and CDR2 FVKESK. The CDR3: CASSPNPGPLGYTF. In DNA form, the CDR3 reads TGTGCCAGCAGCCCTAATCCGGGCCCTTTGGGCTACACCTTC.

The V and J genes are TRBV3-1 (or the pseudogene TRBV3-2) and TRBJ1-1; no definite D call. Germline assignment: CDR1 LGHDT and CDR2 YNNKEL (reference sequence). The V end lost 2 bases, the J end lost 1 base, and 5 bases lay between the germline ends. The CDR3 covers 13 residues. CDR3 amino acids: CASSQTKNTEAFF. The CDR3 DNA reads as TGTGCCAGCAGCCAAACTAAGAACACTGAAGCTTTCTTT.

Only one count was recorded for this clone. V is TRBV27 and J is TRBJ1-1, with unresolved D. Looked up from germline, CDR1 is MNHEY and CDR2 is SMNVEV (reference sequence). V was shortened by 5 bases and J by 4 bases, with 17 bases between the two germline ends. The CDR3 covers 15 residues. CDR3 DNA sequence: TGTGCCAGCAGTAACACAGCCTCCCGGGGCACTGAAGCTTTCTTT. Its protein is CASSNTASRGTEAFF.

This clone has just one count. The rearrangement uses TRBV3-1 (or the pseudogene TRBV3-2) and TRBJ2-1, with D unclear. V was pared by 10 bases and J by 7 bases, with 14 bases between. Germline values: CDR1 LGHDT, CDR2 YNNKEL (reference sequence). This CDR3 contains 12 residues. This chain's CDR3 is CATGRVENEQFF. The CDR3 DNA sequence: TGTGCCACCGGGCGCGTCGAAAATGAGCAGTTCTTC.

The V and J genes are TRBV18 and TRBJ1-1; 7 positions match TRBD1. V gave up 6 bases and J gave up 2 bases; unmatched junction bases: 6. The CDR3 covers 14 residues. CDR1 and CDR2 (germline): KGHSH, LQKENI. As DNA, the CDR3 is TGTGCCAGCTCGACAGGGTTCTCAAACACTGAAGCTTTCTTT. Translated, it gives CASSTGFSNTEAFF.

The CDR3 loop reads CASSLGQGTAEETQYF. CDR3 coding DNA: TGTGCCAGCAGTTTAGGGCAGGGGACGGCAGAAGAGACCCAGTACTTC. The chain links TRBV28 to TRBJ2-5; possibly TRBD1 for D (6 bases). Germline values: CDR1 MDHEN, CDR2 SYDVKM. This CDR3 has 16 amino acids. Trimming took off 2 bases at V and 3 bases at J, with 16 bases between the two ends.

The CDR3 here is CASSLGGRVIYNEQFF. As DNA, the CDR3 is TGTGCCAGCAGCTTAGGGGGCAGGGTTATCTACAATGAGCAGTTCTTC. The V and J genes are TRBV7-9 and TRBJ2-1; D perhaps matches TRBD1 (5 bases). This CDR3 spans 16 amino acids. Germline V lookup: CDR1 SEHNR, CDR2 FQNEAQ (reference sequence). Trimming stripped 1 base from V and 3 bases from J, with 13 bases between.

This clone was detected a few times. V usage is TRBV7-9 and J usage is TRBJ1-1; TRBD1 matches 7 bases. Germline V CDR1 and CDR2: SEHNR, FQNEAQ (reference sequence). The V gene end was trimmed by 2 bases and the J gene end by 1 base; junction bases not matched to a gene: 4. The CDR3 is made up of 15 amino acids. CDR3 residues: CASSLLRGQNTEAFF. The DNA for the CDR3 is TGTGCCAGCAGCTTATTGAGGGGGCAGAACACTGAAGCTTTCTTT.

J is TRBJ2-7 and V is TRBV27; the match to TRBD2 covers 7 bases. V lost 8 bases, J lost 3 bases, and 7 bases stayed unmatched. This CDR3 spans 13 amino acids. Germline V lookup: CDR1 MNHEY, CDR2 SMNVEV (reference sequence). CDR3 residues: CASATGGSYEQYF. In nucleotides, the CDR3 is TGTGCCAGCGCCACCGGGGGGAGCTACGAGCAGTACTTC.

The chain has TRBV5-1 and TRBJ2-2; D is ambiguous. Per germline, CDR1 SGHRS and CDR2 YFSETQ. Trimming removed 6 bases from V and 0 bases from J, with 9 bases in between. The CDR3 is 14 residues long. The CDR3 here is CASKIEPNTGELFF. The CDR3 region has the DNA TGCGCCAGCAAAATAGAGCCGAACACCGGGGAGCTGTTTTTT.

The rearrangement links TRBV7-9 to TRBJ1-2, with D possibly matching TRBD1 (6 bases). This CDR3 contains 14 residues. V was pared by 4 bases and J by 8 bases, with 17 bases between. The germline V gene has CDR1 SEHNR and CDR2 FQNEAQ (reference sequence). The CDR3 spells CASSSLQGPGGYTF. For the CDR3, the DNA is TGTGCCAGCAGCTCCCTCCAGGGGCCGGGAGGCTACACCTTC. Using reference TRBV7-9 and TRBJ1-2 for the parts outside the CDR3, the full variable domain is DTGVSQNPRHKITKRGQNVTFRCDPISEHNRLYWYRQTLGQGPEFLTYFQNEAQLEKSRLLSDRFSAERPKGSFSTLEIQRTEQGDSAMYLCASSSLQGPGGYTFGSGTRLTVV.

This clone was recorded only once. The chain uses TRBV15 and TRBJ2-2; TRBD2 aligns across 8 bases. CDR3 size: 19 residues. Per the germline V gene, CDR1 is LNHNV and CDR2 is YYDKDF (reference sequence). V lost 1 base to trimming and J lost 1 base; unmatched junction nucleotides: 11. CDR3 coding DNA: TGTGCCACCAGCAGAGCTCGGGGGGGGACACAAAAGAACACCGGGGAGCTGTTTTTT. This sequence encodes CATSRARGGTQKNTGELFF. Complete variable domain (other parts from reference TRBV15 and TRBJ2-2): DAMVIQNPRYQVTQFGKPVTLSCSQTLNHNVMYWYQQKSSQAPKLLFHYYDKDFNNEADTPDNFQSRRPNTSFCFLDIRSPGLGDTAMYLCATSRARGGTQKNTGELFFGEGSRLTVL.

The V and J genes are TRBV28 and TRBJ1-6, with D possibly being TRBD1 (6 bases). The V gene lost 2 bases and the J gene lost 7 bases, with 6 bases spanning the gap. CDR1 and CDR2 from the germline V gene are MDHEN and SYDVKM. The CDR3 runs to 13 residues. The CDR3 DNA reads as TGTGCCAGCAGTTTAACAGGGAATTCACCCCTCCACTTT. The encoded protein is CASSLTGNSPLHF.

The genes are TRBV6-1 and TRBJ2-7, with 14 bases matching TRBD2. The length of the CDR3 is 16 residues. The V gene end was trimmed by 4 bases and the J gene end by 4 bases; junction bases not matched to a gene: 6. Germline V CDR1 and CDR2: MNHNS, SASEGT. CDR3 bases: TGTGCCAGCAGTGCCGGGACTAGCGGGAGTGGGTACGAGCAGTACTTC. It is translated as CASSAGTSGSGYEQYF.

The V and J genes are TRBV7-9 and TRBJ2-1, with TRBD2 matching 11 bases. Trimming cost V 4 bases and J 4 bases; bases outside gene matches: 12. Germline CDR1 reads SEHNR; CDR2 reads FQNEAQ (reference sequence). This CDR3 region has 18 residues. CDR3 nucleotide sequence: TGTGCCAGCAGCTCCCTGGGGGTAGGGACTAGCGGATACAATGAGCAGTTCTTC. This codes for CASSSLGVGTSGYNEQFF.

The chain links TRBV25-1 to TRBJ2-5, with 14 bases aligning to TRBD2. The CDR3 is made up of 17 amino acids. The germline gives CDR1 MGHDK, CDR2 SYGVNS. J lost 3 bases, V lost 3 bases, and 6 bases had no gene match. The CDR3 sequence is CASSDPGLAGEKETQYF. The CDR3 DNA is TGTGCCAGCAGTGATCCGGGACTAGCGGGGGAAAAAGAGACCCAGTACTTC.

The CDR3 sequence is CASQQREDTEAFF. CDR3 coding DNA: TGTGCCAGCCAACAAAGAGAAGACACTGAAGCTTTCTTT. The chain uses TRBV7-9 and TRBJ1-1; D call uncertain. The CDR3 has 13 residues. Germline V gives CDR1 SEHNR, CDR2 FQNEAQ (reference sequence). Between the trimmed V and J ends, which lost 8 bases and 3 bases, there was a span of 13 bases.

V gene TRBV2 combines with J gene TRBJ2-7; 8 nucleotides match TRBD1. The CDR3 length is 13 residues. From germline, CDR1 is SNHLY and CDR2 FYNNEI. V shed 11 bases and J 2 bases; nucleotides not matched to a gene: 8. The CDR3 DNA sequence: TGTGCCGGAGGGGGACAGGAAACCTACGAGCAGTACTTC. Translated, it gives CAGGGQETYEQYF. Full variable domain (rest looked up from reference TRBV2 and TRBJ2-7): EPEVTQTPSHQVTQMGQEVILRCVPISNHLYFYWYRQILGQKVEFLVSFYNNEISEKSEIFDDQFSVERPDGSNFTLKIRSTKLEDSAMYFCAGGGQETYEQYFGPGTRLTVT.

The chain combines TRBV3-1 (or the pseudogene TRBV3-2) with TRBJ1-2; D perhaps matches TRBD1 (5 bases). This CDR3 spans 16 amino acids. The germline V gene has CDR1 LGHDT and CDR2 YNNKEL (reference sequence). Trimming removed 0 bases from V and 4 bases from J, with 15 bases in between. As DNA, the CDR3 is TGTGCCAGCAGCCAAGAAGTGAGGGGACTCTCCTATGGCTACACCTTC. It specifies CASSQEVRGLSYGYTF.

This clone has more than one count but fewer than ten. The rearrangement uses TRBV15 and TRBJ2-7; D is ambiguous. Trimming took off 2 bases at V and 7 bases at J, with 18 bases between the two ends. Germline loops: CDR1 LNHNV, CDR2 YYDKDF (reference sequence). The CDR3 loop spans 15 amino acids. DNA of the CDR3: TGTGCCACCAGCAGAATACTGGACCGAGCCGTAGAGCAGTACTTC. Protein: CATSRILDRAVEQYF.

The chain joins TRBV4-1 to TRBJ2-5; D may be TRBD1 (5 bases). The CDR3 spans 14 residues. Germline-derived CDR1 and CDR2 are MGHRA and YSYEKL. Trimming shortened V by 8 bases and J by 5 bases, and 18 bases separated the two germline ends. Here the CDR3 DNA reads TGCGCCAGCCACAGGTACAGCGTTCGGGAGACCCAGTACTTC. It specifies CASHRYSVRETQYF.

The genes are TRBV3-1 (or the pseudogene TRBV3-2) and TRBJ2-7; no definite D call. This CDR3 spans 12 amino acids. Trimming took off 0 bases at V and 3 bases at J, with 3 bases between the two ends. CDR1 is LGHDT and CDR2 is YNNKEL in the germline V gene (reference sequence). This CDR3 is CASSQEVYEQYF. The CDR3 nucleotides are TGTGCCAGCAGCCAAGAGGTCTACGAGCAGTACTTC.

The J gene is TRBJ2-7, the V gene TRBV4-1, with TRBD1 matching over 8 bases. V shed 1 base, J shed 3 bases, and the junction held 2 bases outside the gene matches. The CDR3 length is 14 residues. The germline CDR1 and CDR2 sequences are MGHRA and YSYEKL. For the CDR3, the DNA is TGCGCCAGCAGCCAAGGGACAGGGCTCTACGAGCAGTACTTC. As protein: CASSQGTGLYEQYF.

The genes are TRBV4-1 and TRBJ2-4; the D is unclear. CDR1 and CDR2 from the germline V gene are MGHRA and YSYEKL. V dropped 0 bases and J dropped 0 bases, with 12 bases sitting between them. The CDR3 length is 17 residues. CDR3 protein: CASSQEILRTAKNIQYF. The CDR3 bases are TGCGCCAGCAGCCAAGAGATTCTCAGGACAGCCAAAAACATTCAGTACTTC.

The chain joins TRBV19 to TRBJ1-5; the D is unclear. CDR3 length: 15 amino acids. CDR1 is LNHDA, CDR2 SQIVND, per germline (reference sequence). Between the trimmed V and J ends, which lost 0 bases and 4 bases, there was a span of 10 bases. The CDR3 DNA reads TGTGCCAGTAGTATAGATAGGCGGCAGAATCAGCCCCAGCATTTT. Amino acid sequence: CASSIDRRQNQPQHF.

The chain couples TRBV5-1 to TRBJ1-1; the D is unclear. The CDR3 is made up of 15 amino acids. Germline CDR1 reads SGHRS; CDR2 reads YFSETQ. V lost 0 bases, J lost 1 base, and 10 bases lay in between. CDR3 in DNA: TGCGCCAGCAGCTTGGGAGTGCGTCGGAACACTGAAGCTTTCTTT. This codes for CASSLGVRRNTEAFF. The whole variable domain, remainder taken from reference TRBV5-1 and TRBJ1-1, is KAGVTQTPRYLIKTRGQQVTLSCSPISGHRSVSWYQQTPGQGLQFLFEYFSETQRNKGNFPGRFSGRQFSNSRSEMNVSTLELGDSALYLCASSLGVRRNTEAFFGQGTRLTVV.

V is TRBV7-9 and J is TRBJ2-7, with D perhaps matching TRBD2 (6 bases). Per germline, CDR1 SEHNR and CDR2 FQNEAQ (reference sequence). There are 15 residues in the CDR3. V was shortened by 5 bases and J by 6 bases, with 20 bases between the two germline ends. Here the CDR3 reads CASSPPAAGRIEQYF. CDR3 DNA sequence: TGTGCCAGCAGCCCCCCTGCGGCGGGAAGGATCGAGCAGTACTTC.

The rearrangement links TRBV19 to TRBJ2-7, with 9 positions matching TRBD1. CDR1 is LNHDA and CDR2 is SQIVND in the germline V gene (reference sequence). CDR3 length equals 13 residues. Unmatched junction bases numbered 3, after V lost 8 bases and J lost 1 base. The CDR3 DNA sequence: TGTGCCAGTGCCGGGACAGGGTCCTACGAGCAGTACTTC. It specifies CASAGTGSYEQYF.

The chain links TRBV11-1 to TRBJ2-1; D is ambiguous. Germline CDR1 reads SGHAT; CDR2 reads FQDESV (reference sequence). Between the trimmed V and J ends, which lost 3 bases and 5 bases, there was a span of 11 bases. This CDR3 is 14 amino acids long. Here the CDR3 reads CASSFSRNNNEQFF. CDR3 DNA sequence: TGTGCCAGCAGCTTTTCCAGAAATAACAATGAGCAGTTCTTC. Combining the CDR3 with reference TRBV11-1 and TRBJ2-1 gives the whole variable domain EAEVAQSPRYKITEKSQAVAFWCDPISGHATLYWYRQILGQGPELLVQFQDESVVDDSQLPKDRFSAERLKGVDSTLKIQPAELGDSAMYLCASSFSRNNNEQFFGPGTRLTVL.

This chain connects TRBV3-1 (or the pseudogene TRBV3-2) to TRBJ1-2, with D possibly matching TRBD1 (5 bases). Germline CDR1 LGHDT, CDR2 YNNKEL (reference sequence). The V and J ends lost 4 bases and 2 bases respectively, with 17 bases between them. The CDR3 runs to 16 residues. CDR3 sequence (DNA): TGTGCCAGCAGCCCGGCCGCCGGCAGGGCCAACTATGGCTACACCTTC. Translating gives CASSPAAGRANYGYTF.